The T cell receptor beta chain under discussion was sequenced for a study of cytomegalovirus exposure and HLA in healthy donors. Trimming left V 5 bases short and J 6 bases short, with 19 bases between. Germline CDR1 KGHSH, CDR2 LQKENI. The CDR3 is 15 amino acids. This PCR relied on a set of 60 Vbeta primers and 13 Jbeta primers. The method was immunoSEQ multiplex PCR; TCRdb's version includes in-frame clones alone and lacks a portion of them. The profile covers about 120,000 clones, with around three quarters appearing a single time and about 3.3% taken by the ten largest. This TCR was sampled from a woman aged 30 to 39 in good health and CMV-seropositive. This chain connects TRBV18 to TRBJ1-1, with D possibly being TRBD1 (5 bases). Sequencing was performed on PBMCs. In DNA, the CDR3 is TGTGCCAGCTCAGCGGAGGCCAGACGGGGGTCTGAAGCTTTCTTT. Translating gives CASSAEARRGSEAFF.